This record concerns one T cell receptor beta chain sequence. The clone's antigen remains unknown. It has no much larger one-base neighbor in the sample; base qualities were not kept. This sample is part of a study of blood T cell repertoires in COVID-19 (dated by TCRdb to about 2020). About the full investigation: Samples covering the acute and convalescent phases of COVID-19 were provided by collaborators in the United States, Italy and Spain. The samples were drawn from the first 160 participants of the ongoing ImmuneRACE study and from over a thousand subjects provided by 6 global collaborators. The repertoires were made available in a free public database intended to serve as a resource for research on the immune response to SARS-CoV-2. HLA class I and class II types, where available, came from metadata supplied by the sample provider rather than from assay-based typing. Sample metadata almost always included a de-identified subject ID, COVID-19 status, age in years and sex. Subjects who had been exposed to COVID-19, were actively infected with it, or had recovered from it provided the deeply sampled blood TCRbeta repertoires that made up the dataset. The prospective study material was composed of cDNA or gDNA derived from T cells, B-cell-depleted T cells, or PBMCs. Overall study outcomes, separate from this receptor: The quantity of clinical and demographic metadata differed by source and by participant and was supplied without curation.

TCRbeta CDR3 regions were amplified from genomic DNA by means of the immunoSEQ Assay, a bias-controlled multiplex PCR. The original methods were these. The number of nucleated cells in each sample was estimated from the amplification of reference gene primers within the assay. To quantify the absolute abundance of each unique TCRbeta CDR3 rearrangement, sequence reads were collapsed and filtered. For each sample, productive Simpson clonality was calculated as the square root of Simpson's diversity index over productive rearrangements. TCRdb retrieved this table from immuneACCESS and kept in-frame rearrangements only. Not all clones are present; in checked studies, unresolved V genes account for under half, and no reason is known for the remainder. That table furnishes V, J and clone size, whereas the DNA furnished D and trimming. The sample table shows around 95,000 clones, and around four fifths are seen once. The ten largest account for around 30% of the sample.

CDR1 and CDR2, per the germline V gene, are SGHRS and YFSETQ. Trimming takes 1 base from V and 4 bases from J, and the germline ends sit 9 bases apart. There are 13 amino acids in the CDR3, from cysteine to phenylalanine inclusive. The sequence is cut down to CDR3 DNA, 39 bases in frame from base 1. Each collaborating institution followed its own protocols to collect whole blood in K2EDTA tubes. For TCRbeta analysis, collaborators shipped samples in one of three forms: frozen whole blood, isolated PBMCs, or DNA extracted from either of those sample types. The rearrangement combines TRBV5-1 with TRBJ2-7; a tentative D match to TRBD1 spans 6 bases. Sample: peripheral blood. This sequence originates from a man between 65 and 85 years old with active or convalescent COVID-19. The CDR3 region reads CASSLQQGYEQYF. The DNA reads as follows: TGCGCCAGCAGCTTGCAGCAGGGGTACGAGCAGTACTTC.